Presented here are 32 T cell receptor beta chains from one specimen sequenced in a study of T-cell reconstitution after alpha-beta-depleted transplantation in children (dated by TCRdb to the mid-2010s). Libraries were built with PCR. TCRdb shows the sequencer as Illumina HiSeq 2500. To normalize quantification of the TCRbeta repertoire, the TCR libraries were built with molecular barcoding that relied on unique molecular identifiers. TCRdb cleaned the public reads at Q25 with fastp, built clones with MiXCR and kept in-frame beta chains. For every CDR3 protein sequence, its rows merge into one entry that carries the most common genes and DNA. The sample table contains a few hundred thousand distinct CDR3 sequences; only one count was recorded for around a tenth of them. The ten largest account for around 2.4% of the sample. The source material was PBMCs from the stem cell graft donor, sampled from the stem cell graft. The receptors shown here come from a human donor who donated a stem cell graft to a child with acute lymphoblastic leukemia.

The chain carries TRBV15 and TRBJ2-7; 9 bases are shared with TRBD2. Germline V CDR1 and CDR2: LNHNV, YYDKDF (reference sequence). V lost 5 bases and J lost 0; bases outside the gene matches: 5. The CDR3 is 15 residues long. The CDR3 loop is CATSSRLAVSYEQYF. The CDR3 DNA sequence: TGTGCCACCAGCTCCCGACTAGCGGTCTCCTACGAGCAGTACTTC.

This clonotype came up a few times. The rearrangement links TRBV4-2 to TRBJ1-6; tentatively, D is TRBD1 (5 bases). Trimming shortened V by 0 bases and J by 10 bases, and 13 bases separated the two germline ends. Per germline, CDR1 LGHNA and CDR2 YNFKEQ. This CDR3 comprises 15 residues. The CDR3 nucleotides are TGTGCCAGCAGCCAAGAGGGGCAGGGTGGATCACCCCTCCACTTT. Its translation is CASSQEGQGGSPLHF.

This clonotype turned up a few times. The chain couples TRBV20-1 to TRBJ2-7, with 14 positions matching TRBD2. Germline V gene lookup returns CDR1 DFQATT and CDR2 SNEGSKA (reference sequence). J gave up 1 base and V 5 bases, and 16 bases lay outside the gene matches. The CDR3 spans 19 residues. DNA for the CDR3: TGCAGTGCTGATCCGGGTTTCGGACTAGCGGGAGGTTTGTCCTACGAGCAGTACTTC. Translation gives CSADPGFGLAGGLSYEQYF.

This clonotype was detected a few times. CDR3 amino acids: CASGIDYYGYTF. CDR3 DNA: TGCGCCAGCGGCATTGACTACTATGGCTACACCTTC. The genes are TRBV5-1 and TRBJ1-2; D not resolved. The CDR3 sequence is 12 residues long. Trimming stripped 7 bases from V and 3 bases from J, with 10 bases between. Germline V gene lookup returns CDR1 SGHRS and CDR2 YFSETQ.

CDR3 sequence reads: CAIPGGNTSTDTQYF. CDR3 bases: TGTGCCATCCCAGGGGGAAATACTAGCACAGATACGCAGTATTTT. The rearrangement links TRBV12-3 or TRBV12-4 to TRBJ2-3; 7 bases line up with TRBD1. V dropped 10 bases and J dropped 0; count of bases not matched to a gene: 10. This CDR3 contains 15 residues.

A few counts support this clonotype. The chain joins TRBV29-1 to TRBJ2-7, with TRBD1 as a possible D gene (6 bases). There are 12 residues in the CDR3. The V and J ends lost 3 bases and 3 bases respectively, with 9 bases between them. CDR1 and CDR2 (germline): SQVTM, ANQGSEA. CDR3 DNA: TGCAGCGTTGAGGTGACAGGCTACGAGCAGTACTTC. Residues: CSVEVTGYEQYF.

V is TRBV7-2 and J is TRBJ2-7; D perhaps matches TRBD2 (6 bases). Germline CDR1 is SGHTA and CDR2 is FQGNSA. With 2 bases removed from V and 5 bases from J, the gap between germline ends came to 13 bases. The CDR3 has 14 residues. CDR3 DNA: TGTGCCAGCAGCTTATTCCGGCGGGACCACGAGCAGTACTTC. Translated, it gives CASSLFRRDHEQYF.

The chain employs TRBV19 and TRBJ1-1; 9 nucleotides match TRBD1. V gave up 7 bases and J gave up 1 base; unmatched junction bases: 4. CDR1 is LNHDA, CDR2 SQIVND, per germline (reference sequence). The CDR3 sequence is 14 residues long. CDR3 bases: TGTGCCAGTACCGACAGGGGGTGGAACACTGAAGCTTTCTTT. Translated: CASTDRGWNTEAFF.

This clonotype has a count of ten or more. The rearrangement uses TRBV28 and TRBJ2-7; D assignment may be TRBD1 or TRBD2 (6 bases each). V lost 5 bases and J 1 base, leaving 15 bases between the germline ends. The CDR3 has 15 residues. Germline assignment: CDR1 MDHEN and CDR2 SYDVKM. CDR3 DNA: TGTGCCAGCAGTCTGGGGGCGGAGGGGTCCTACGAGCAGTACTTC. As protein: CASSLGAEGSYEQYF. Full variable domain (rest looked up from reference TRBV28 and TRBJ2-7): DVKVTQSSRYLVKRTGEKVFLECVQDMDHENMFWYRQDPGLGLRLIYFSYDVKMKEKGDIPEGYSVSREKKERFSLILESASTNQTSMYLCASSLGAEGSYEQYFGPGTRLTVT.

This clonotype was observed many times. The chain joins TRBV20-1 to TRBJ2-7; no clear D. The CDR3 contains 14 residues. V gave up 3 bases and J gave up 5 bases, with 17 bases separating them. CDR1 is DFQATT and CDR2 is SNEGSKA in the germline V gene (reference sequence). The DNA of the CDR3 is TGCAGTGCTAGTAACATGAAACTTCCGGACGAGCAGTACTTC. Translated: CSASNMKLPDEQYF.

In its sample, this clonotype was seen a few times. The chain couples TRBV5-1 to TRBJ2-7; D tentatively reads TRBD1 or TRBD2 (5 bases each). V lost 0 bases to trimming and J lost 2 bases, with 18 bases between them. The CDR3 spans 17 residues. Germline V gene data show CDR1 as SGHRS and CDR2 as YFSETQ. CDR3 loop: CASSLGSVGTRTYEQYF. The CDR3 coding sequence is TGCGCCAGCAGCTTGGGGTCCGTCGGGACCCGCACCTACGAGCAGTACTTC.

This rearrangement joins TRBV6-5 to TRBJ2-2; no definite D call. V gave up 3 bases and J gave up 4 bases, with 9 bases separating them. Germline CDR1 MNHEY, CDR2 SVGAGI. The CDR3 runs to 14 residues. CDR3 sequence: CASSYFPGTGELFF. CDR3 DNA sequence: TGTGCCAGCAGTTATTTTCCTGGCACCGGGGAGCTGTTTTTT.

The chain uses TRBV5-1 and TRBJ2-1; D might be TRBD2 (6 bases). V lost 5 bases to trimming and J lost 5 bases, with 14 bases between them. The germline CDR1 and CDR2 sequences are SGHRS and YFSETQ. The CDR3 loop spans 14 amino acids. The CDR3 bases are TGCGCCAGCAGTTGGAGGGGACTCAACAATGAGCAGTTCTTC. It encodes CASSWRGLNNEQFF.

This clonotype was seen a handful of times. This sequence joins TRBV6-1 and TRBJ2-5, with D possibly TRBD2 on 5 matching bases. With 6 bases removed from V and 2 bases from J, the gap between germline ends came to 13 bases. Germline-derived CDR1 and CDR2 are MNHNS and SASEGT. The CDR3 length is 14 residues. CDR3 sequence (DNA): TGTGCCAGCAGCCTCCTGGACTTACAAGAGACCCAGTACTTC. It translates to CASSLLDLQETQYF.

There are many counts of this clonotype. The V gene is TRBV28, the J gene TRBJ2-7; 10 bases map to TRBD1. The V and J ends lost 1 base and 7 bases, in that order; junction bases with no gene match: 25. This CDR3 is built from 21 residues. The germline gives CDR1 MDHEN, CDR2 SYDVKM. CDR3 nucleotides: TGTGCCAGCAGTTTATTTTCCGTATCCATCCCGCCCCGACAGGGGGCTTGGGAGCAGTACTTC. Its protein product is CASSLFSVSIPPRQGAWEQYF.

This clonotype was seen a handful of times. The chain has TRBV7-2 and TRBJ2-3; the D is unclear. This CDR3 spans 15 amino acids. Trimming took 1 base from V and 4 from J, leaving 12 bases between them. From germline, CDR1 is SGHTA and CDR2 FQGNSA. CDR3 nucleotides: TGTGCCAGCAGCTTAGGCATCAGCCGGGCAGATACGCAGTATTTT. This codes for CASSLGISRADTQYF.

This sequence joins TRBV5-1 and TRBJ1-2; 8 nucleotides match TRBD1. Germline CDR1 SGHRS, CDR2 YFSETQ. This CDR3 comprises 16 residues. Trimming cost V 4 bases and J 4 bases; bases outside gene matches: 12. The CDR3 DNA reads as TGCGCCAGCAGCCCCGACAGGGGCTCGCCCATCTATGGCTACACCTTC. Protein sequence: CASSPDRGSPIYGYTF.

In this sample, this clonotype turned up many times. CDR3 protein: CASSSLRPLTGKETQYF. The CDR3, as DNA: TGTGCCAGCAGTTCACTACGCCCCCTGACAGGAAAAGAGACCCAGTACTTC. The chain recombines TRBV27 with TRBJ2-5, with D possibly being TRBD1 (6 bases). V lost 4 bases, J lost 3 bases, and 21 bases lay in between. The CDR3 totals 17 residues. In germline, CDR1 is MNHEY, CDR2 SMNVEV (reference sequence).

This clonotype was counted only a few times. The chain has TRBV5-1 and TRBJ2-7; 12 nucleotides line up with TRBD2. Germline CDR1 reads SGHRS; CDR2 reads YFSETQ. The CDR3 has 16 residues. With 3 bases clipped from V and 4 bases from J, the junction kept 8 bases outside the gene matches. The CDR3 here is CASSSGLAGSRYEQYF. CDR3 nucleotide sequence: TGCGCCAGCAGCTCGGGACTAGCGGGTTCCCGGTACGAGCAGTACTTC.

The chain has TRBV12-3 or TRBV12-4 and TRBJ2-1; 10 bases agree with TRBD2. The CDR3 consists of 16 residues. With V trimmed by 6 bases and J by 9 bases, 14 bases remained unmatched. CDR3 nucleotide sequence: TGTGCCAGCAGCCAATGGAGGAGTAGCGGGAGGTCTGAGCAGTTCTTC. It yields the protein CASSQWRSSGRSEQFF.

The rearrangement links TRBV27 to TRBJ1-2; a weak D match, TRBD1 (5 bases). The ends were cut back, 3 bases at V and 5 bases at J, with 10 bases in the middle. The CDR3 covers 13 residues. Per the germline V gene, CDR1 is MNHEY and CDR2 is SMNVEV (reference sequence). CDR3 nucleotide sequence: TGTGCCAGCAGTTTTGACAGCAAGTATGGCTACACCTTC. As protein: CASSFDSKYGYTF.

This clonotype was counted many times. The CDR3 reads CASSLVVGYEQYF. The DNA for the CDR3 is TGTGCCAGCAGCTTAGTGGTGGGCTACGAGCAGTACTTC. The V call is TRBV7-9, the J call TRBJ2-7; D uncertain. The CDR3 consists of 13 residues. CDR1 SEHNR and CDR2 FQNEAQ come from the germline V gene (reference sequence). The ends were cut back, 1 base at V and 3 bases at J, with 7 bases in the middle.

This clonotype has just a few counts. The chain uses TRBV4-3 and TRBJ2-7; 8 bases align to TRBD2. Trimming took 4 bases from V and 3 from J; bases not matched to a gene: 11. This CDR3 is built from 16 residues. From germline, CDR1 is LGHNA and CDR2 YSLEER. The DNA of the CDR3 is TGCGCCAGCAGCCGGTACGGGAGGGCCCCCGGCTACGAGCAGTACTTC. This sequence encodes CASSRYGRAPGYEQYF.

The gene calls are TRBV5-1 and TRBJ1-1, with TRBD1 as a possible D gene (6 bases). From germline, CDR1 is SGHRS and CDR2 YFSETQ. There are 14 residues in the CDR3. V shed 4 bases and J shed 0 bases, with 10 bases lying between them. As DNA, the CDR3 is TGCGCCAGCAGCCAACAGGGCATGAACACTGAAGCTTTCTTT. Encoded protein: CASSQQGMNTEAFF.

The chain is built from TRBV12-3 or TRBV12-4 and TRBJ2-4; possibly TRBD1 or TRBD2 for D (5 bases each). The length of the CDR3 is 15 residues. V shed 4 bases and J shed 0 bases, with 10 bases lying between them. The CDR3 region is CASSSRDGAKNIQYF. The CDR3 DNA is TGTGCCAGCAGTTCACGGGACGGAGCCAAAAACATTCAGTACTTC.

This clonotype has a handful of counts. Here the CDR3 DNA reads TGTGCCAGCAGTTTGTACAGGTCCAACTCTGGAAACACCATATATTTT. Amino acid sequence: CASSLYRSNSGNTIYF. V and J are TRBV12-3 or TRBV12-4 and TRBJ1-3, with D perhaps matching TRBD1 (5 bases). The CDR3 is made up of 16 amino acids. V was cut by 3 bases and J by 0 bases, with 12 bases left in between.

In its sample, this clonotype was seen a few times. CDR3 nucleotides: TGTGCCAGCAGCACCGGGACAGGATTCTCTGGGGCCAACGTCCTGACTTTC. Its translation: CASSTGTGFSGANVLTF. This rearrangement joins TRBV5-5 to TRBJ2-6; TRBD1 aligns across 8 bases. CDR3 length: 17 amino acids. The junction had 6 bases not matched to a gene; V was cut back by 4 bases and J by 0 bases. CDR1 is SGHKS and CDR2 is YYEKEE in the germline V gene (reference sequence).

This clonotype was counted only a few times. V is TRBV5-1 and J is TRBJ1-1, with 8 positions matching TRBD1. V trimming: 4 bases; J trimming: 6 bases; junction bases outside the gene matches: 8. Germline V gives CDR1 SGHRS, CDR2 YFSETQ. The CDR3 is made up of 14 amino acids. For the CDR3, the DNA is TGCGCCAGCAGCCCGGGACAGGACGGAGCTGAAGCTTTCTTT. This codes for CASSPGQDGAEAFF.

The gene calls are TRBV20-1 and TRBJ2-7, with a weak D call TRBD2 (5 bases). With 1 base removed from V and 6 bases from J, the gap between germline ends came to 10 bases. This CDR3 spans 12 amino acids. The germline V gene encodes CDR1 DFQATT and CDR2 SNEGSKA (reference sequence). CDR3 in DNA: TGCAGTGCTAGAGGAGGGTCCCTCGAGCAGTACTTC. It encodes CSARGGSLEQYF.

In this sample, this clonotype turned up a few times. This chain joins TRBV7-2 and TRBJ2-7; a weak D match, TRBD2 (6 bases). Deletions cut 1 base from V and 1 base from J, with 11 bases between. The CDR3 length is 15 residues. CDR1 and CDR2 (germline): SGHTA, FQGNSA. The CDR3 loop reads CASSLVARESYEQYF. Here the CDR3 DNA reads TGTGCCAGCAGCTTAGTTGCTCGGGAGTCCTACGAGCAGTACTTC.

This clonotype was counted between two and nine times. V usage is TRBV7-3 and J usage is TRBJ2-2; 12 bases line up with TRBD2. CDR3 length equals 17 residues. J was trimmed by 5 bases and V by 5 bases; bases with no gene match: 9. CDR1 and CDR2 from the germline V gene are SGHTA and FQGTGA. The CDR3 sequence is CASSPRRTSGITGELFF. CDR3 in DNA: TGTGCCAGCAGCCCGAGGAGGACTAGCGGGATAACCGGGGAGCTGTTTTTT.

This clonotype was observed a few times. The rearrangement links TRBV7-6 to TRBJ2-7; 10 bases fit TRBD2. Germline V gives CDR1 SGHVS, CDR2 FNYEAQ. The CDR3 length is 19 residues. V lost 5 bases and J lost 4; bases outside the gene matches: 20. The CDR3: CASSTSLAGDTAGGYEQYF. Here the CDR3 DNA reads TGTGCCAGCAGCACTTCCCTAGCGGGAGACACCGCCGGGGGGTACGAGCAGTACTTC.